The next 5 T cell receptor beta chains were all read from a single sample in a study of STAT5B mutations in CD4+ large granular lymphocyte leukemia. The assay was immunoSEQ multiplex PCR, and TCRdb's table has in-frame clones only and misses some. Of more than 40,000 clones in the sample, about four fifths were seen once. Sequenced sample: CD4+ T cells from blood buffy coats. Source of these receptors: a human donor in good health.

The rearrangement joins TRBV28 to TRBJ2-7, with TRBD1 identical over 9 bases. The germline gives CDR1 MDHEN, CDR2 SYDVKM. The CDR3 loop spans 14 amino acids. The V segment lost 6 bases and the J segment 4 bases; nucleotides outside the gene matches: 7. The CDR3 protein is CASRKTGGVYEQYF. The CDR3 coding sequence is TGTGCCAGCAGAAAGACAGGGGGTGTATACGAGCAGTACTTC.

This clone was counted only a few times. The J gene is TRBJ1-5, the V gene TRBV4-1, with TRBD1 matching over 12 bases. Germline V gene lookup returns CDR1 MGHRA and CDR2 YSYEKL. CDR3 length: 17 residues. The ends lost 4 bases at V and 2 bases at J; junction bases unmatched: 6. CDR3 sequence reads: CASSRDRGLGGNQPQHF. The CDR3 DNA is TGCGCCAGCAGCCGGGACAGGGGGCTCGGGGGCAATCAGCCCCAGCATTTT.

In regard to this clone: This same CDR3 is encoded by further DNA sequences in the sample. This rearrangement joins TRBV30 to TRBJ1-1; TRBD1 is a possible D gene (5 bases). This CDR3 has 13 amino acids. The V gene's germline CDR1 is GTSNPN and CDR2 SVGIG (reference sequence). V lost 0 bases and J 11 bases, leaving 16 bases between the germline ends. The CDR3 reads CAWSVQPGTEAFF. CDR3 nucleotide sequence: TGTGCCTGGAGTGTACAGCCTGGGACCGAGGCTTTCTTT.

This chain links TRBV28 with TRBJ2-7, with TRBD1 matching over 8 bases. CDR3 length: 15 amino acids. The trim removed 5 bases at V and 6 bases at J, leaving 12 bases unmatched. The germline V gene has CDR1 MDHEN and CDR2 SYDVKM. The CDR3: CASSREWTGRREQYF. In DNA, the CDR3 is TGTGCCAGCAGTCGCGAGTGGACAGGGAGGCGCGAGCAGTACTTC. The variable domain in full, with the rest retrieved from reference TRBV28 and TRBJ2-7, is DVKVTQSSRYLVKRTGEKVFLECVQDMDHENMFWYRQDPGLGLRLIYFSYDVKMKEKGDIPEGYSVSREKKERFSLILESASTNQTSMYLCASSREWTGRREQYFGPGTRLTVT.

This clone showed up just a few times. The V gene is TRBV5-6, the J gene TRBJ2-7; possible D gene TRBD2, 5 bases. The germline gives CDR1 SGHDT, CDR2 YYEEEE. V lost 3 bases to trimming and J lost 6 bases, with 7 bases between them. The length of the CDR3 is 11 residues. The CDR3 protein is CASSSGSEQYF. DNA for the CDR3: TGTGCCAGCAGCTCGGGGAGCGAGCAGTACTTC.